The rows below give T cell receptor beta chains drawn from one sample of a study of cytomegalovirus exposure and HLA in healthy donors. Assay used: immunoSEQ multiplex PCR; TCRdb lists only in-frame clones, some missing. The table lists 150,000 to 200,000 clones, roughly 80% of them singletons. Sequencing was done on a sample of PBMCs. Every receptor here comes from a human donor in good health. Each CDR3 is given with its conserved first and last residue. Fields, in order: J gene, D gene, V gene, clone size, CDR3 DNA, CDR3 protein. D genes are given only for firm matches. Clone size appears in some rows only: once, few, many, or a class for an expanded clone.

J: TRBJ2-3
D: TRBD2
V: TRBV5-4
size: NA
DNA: TGTGCCAGCAGCTTGGATCGGGGGGGCACAGATACGCAGTATTTT
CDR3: CASSLDRGGTDTQYF

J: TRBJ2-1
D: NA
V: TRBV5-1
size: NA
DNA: TGCGCCAGCAGCTTGGACGGGTTTTCCTACAATGAGCAGTTCTTC
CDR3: CASSLDGFSYNEQFF

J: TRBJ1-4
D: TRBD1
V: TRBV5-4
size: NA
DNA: TGTGCCAGCAGCTTGCCGGGACAGGGTAATGAAAAACTGTTTTTT
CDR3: CASSLPGQGNEKLFF

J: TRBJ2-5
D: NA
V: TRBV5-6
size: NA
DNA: TGTGCCAGCAGCTTGTGGAGAGAAGAGACCCAGTACTTC
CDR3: CASSLWREETQYF

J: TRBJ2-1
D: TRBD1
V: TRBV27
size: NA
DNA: TGTGCCAGCAGTTACGGACAGGCCAATGAGCAGTTCTTC
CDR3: CASSYGQANEQFF

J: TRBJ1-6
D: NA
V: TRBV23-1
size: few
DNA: TGCGCCAGCAGTCAAGGAAGGGGGTCCTATAATTCACCCCTCCACTTT
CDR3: CASSQGRGSYNSPLHF

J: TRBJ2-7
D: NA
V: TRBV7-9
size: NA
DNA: TGTTCCAGCAGCGAGGGTACCTCCTACGAGCAGTACTTC
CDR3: CSSSEGTSYEQYF

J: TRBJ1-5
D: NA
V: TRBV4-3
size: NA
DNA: TGCGCCAGCAGCCAAGATTATGGCAATCAGCCCCAGCATTTT
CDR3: CASSQDYGNQPQHF

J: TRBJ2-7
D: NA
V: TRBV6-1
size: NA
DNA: TGTGCCAGCGGTAGTCAGGGCCCCTACGAGCAGTACTTC
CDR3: CASGSQGPYEQYF

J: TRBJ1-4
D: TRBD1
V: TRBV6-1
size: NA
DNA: TGTGCCAGCAGTGAATTAGGACAGGGGTCGGAAAAACTGTTTTTT
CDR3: CASSELGQGSEKLFF

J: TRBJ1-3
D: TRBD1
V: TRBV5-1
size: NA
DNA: TGCGCCAGCAGCTTCGGGACAGGGGAAAGGGGAAACACCATATATTTT
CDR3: CASSFGTGERGNTIYF

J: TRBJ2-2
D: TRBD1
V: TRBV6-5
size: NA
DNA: TGTGCCAGCAGGGCCGGGACAGCGAACACCGGGGAGCTGTTTTTT
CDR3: CASRAGTANTGELFF

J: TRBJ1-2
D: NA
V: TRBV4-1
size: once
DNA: TGCGCCAGCAGCCAAGGCCAATCGGACAGAAACTATGGCTACACCTTC
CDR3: CASSQGQSDRNYGYTF

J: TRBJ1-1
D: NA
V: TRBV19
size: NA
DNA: TGTGCCAGTAGTATCTGGGCAGAAGCTTTCTTT
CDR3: CASSIWAEAFF

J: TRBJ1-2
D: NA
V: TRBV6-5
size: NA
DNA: TGTGCCAGCAGGGATCCACCGGGGATAGGTTATGGCTACACCTTC
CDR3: CASRDPPGIGYGYTF

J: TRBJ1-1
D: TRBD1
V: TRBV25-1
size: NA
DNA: TGTGCCAGCAGTGAATATCCGGGACAGGGGGCGAAGCGTGAAGCTTTCTTT
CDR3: CASSEYPGQGAKREAFF

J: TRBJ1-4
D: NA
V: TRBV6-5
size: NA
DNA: TGTGCCAGCAGTTACATCAGGGGAGAACTGTTTTTT
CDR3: CASSYIRGELFF

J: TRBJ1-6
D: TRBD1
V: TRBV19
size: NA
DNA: TGTGCCAGTAGCCCTAGGGGACAGGCCTATAATTCACCCCTCCACTTT
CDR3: CASSPRGQAYNSPLHF

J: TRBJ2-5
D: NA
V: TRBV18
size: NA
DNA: TGTGCCAGCTCACCACTCTCTTGGCGCGGAACTCAAGAGACCCAGTACTTC
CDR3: CASSPLSWRGTQETQYF

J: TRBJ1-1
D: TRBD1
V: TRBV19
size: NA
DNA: TGTGCCAGTAGTATACAGGGGGCATCTGAAGCTTTCTTT
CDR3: CASSIQGASEAFF

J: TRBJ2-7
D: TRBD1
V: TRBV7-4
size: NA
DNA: TGTGCCAGCAGCGCCTGGGACAGGCACATGGGGCACGAGCAGTACTTC
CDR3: CASSAWDRHMGHEQYF

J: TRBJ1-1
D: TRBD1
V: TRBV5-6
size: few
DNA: TGTGCCAGCAGCTTGGACGGACAGGGGGTGAACACTGAAGCTTTCTTT
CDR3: CASSLDGQGVNTEAFF

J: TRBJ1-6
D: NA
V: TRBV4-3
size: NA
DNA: TGCGCCAGCAGCCAATTCCTCGACAGCTTCTATAATTCACCCCTCCACTTT
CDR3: CASSQFLDSFYNSPLHF

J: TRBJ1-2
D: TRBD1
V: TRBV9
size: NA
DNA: TGTGCCAGCAGCGTGAGGGACAGCTCTAACTATGGCTACACCTTC
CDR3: CASSVRDSSNYGYTF

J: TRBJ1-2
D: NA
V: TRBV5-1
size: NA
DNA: TGCGCCAGCAGCGATGGGACATACACGGATGGCTACACCTTC
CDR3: CASSDGTYTDGYTF

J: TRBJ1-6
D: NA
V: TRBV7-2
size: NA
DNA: TGTGCCAGCAGCTTTTCAGGGAGGAATTCACCCCTCCACTTT
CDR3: CASSFSGRNSPLHF

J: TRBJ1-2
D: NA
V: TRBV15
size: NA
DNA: TGTGCCACCAGCAGAGGACAGCCATTTCCTAACTATGGCTACACCTTC
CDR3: CATSRGQPFPNYGYTF

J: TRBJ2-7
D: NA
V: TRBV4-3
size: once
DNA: TGCGCCAGCAGCCAACAAATCAGGGCAAGCTCCTACGAGCAGTACTTC
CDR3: CASSQQIRASSYEQYF

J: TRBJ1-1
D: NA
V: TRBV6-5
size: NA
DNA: TGTGCCAGCAGTTACTCGATATCAGGGGTGGGCACTGAAGCTTTCTTT
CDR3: CASSYSISGVGTEAFF

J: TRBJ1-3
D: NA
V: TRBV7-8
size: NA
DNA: TGTGCCAGCAGCCCCATCCCGGGATCCGGAAACACCATATATTTT
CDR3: CASSPIPGSGNTIYF

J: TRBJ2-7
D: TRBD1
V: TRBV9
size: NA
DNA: TGTGCCAGCAGCGCTGGGACAGGGGGTCGCGGTTACGAGCAGTACTTC
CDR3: CASSAGTGGRGYEQYF